This is a list of T cell receptor beta chains from one sample in a study of vaccination and CD4 T cells after COVID-19. These receptors lack a known antigen. TCRdb independently ran MiXCR on the PCR reads; one entry per CDR3 protein. Here the sample spans around 11,000 distinct CDR3 sequences, 20% to 30% being singletons. Source: CD4+ T cells from blood, cultured in vitro, taken before SARS-CoV-2 vaccination. All receptors come from a human donor who received a COVID-19 vaccine. CDR3s include the opening cysteine and the closing phenylalanine or tryptophan. The order of the fields is clone size, J gene, D gene, V gene, CDR3 protein, CDR3 DNA. A D gene is named only where the DNA matches it firmly. A row's size may be missing; if present it is once, few, many or a size class.

>few|TRBJ2-7|TRBD1|TRBV20-1
CSARDWGQANYEQYF
TGCAGTGCTAGAGATTGGGGACAGGCGAACTACGAGCAGTACTTC
>.|TRBJ2-3|.|TRBV20-1
CSVDRTEITDTQYF
TGCAGTGTCGACCGGACAGAGATCACAGATACGCAGTATTTT
>.|TRBJ2-7|.|TRBV5-5
CASSLERAYEQYF
TGTGCCAGCAGCTTGGAACGGGCCTACGAGCAGTACTTC
>.|TRBJ1-3|.|TRBV5-1
CASSSGPGNTIYF
TGCGCCAGCAGCTCAGGACCTGGAAACACCATATATTTT
>few|TRBJ1-5|TRBD1|TRBV19
CASSRGGERQPQHF
TGTGCCAGTAGCAGGGGGGGGGAGAGGCAGCCCCAGCATTTT
>.|TRBJ2-5|TRBD1|TRBV24-1
CATRSNRGLQETQYF
TGTGCCACCAGATCCAACAGGGGGCTCCAAGAGACCCAGTACTTC
>.|TRBJ2-3|TRBD2|TRBV6-4
CASSVELAGPDTQYF
TGTGCCAGCAGTGTCGAACTAGCGGGGCCAGATACGCAGTATTTT
>few|TRBJ2-5|TRBD2|TRBV6-5
CASSSGTSGGSEETQYF
TGTGCCAGCAGTTCCGGGACTAGCGGGGGGTCGGAAGAGACCCAGTACTTC
>.|TRBJ2-1|.|TRBV12-3/TRBV12-4
CASSNAGTTEYNEQFF
TGTGCCAGCAGTAATGCCGGGACCACAGAGTACAATGAGCAGTTCTTC
>few|TRBJ1-2|.|TRBV12-3/TRBV12-4
CASSLQGSPYYGYTF
TGTGCCAGCAGTTTACAGGGGAGCCCCTACTATGGCTACACCTTC
>.|TRBJ1-2|.|TRBV11-2
CASSSPRGRLLNYGYTF
TGTGCCAGCAGCTCACCCCGGGGCAGGCTCCTTAACTATGGCTACACCTTC
>.|TRBJ2-7|TRBD1|TRBV20-1
CSATPIRGPSSYEQYF
TGCAGTGCTACTCCGATTAGGGGGCCCAGCTCCTACGAGCAGTACTTC
>few|TRBJ2-1|TRBD1|TRBV15
CATSRAEGTGSRNEQFF
TGTGCCACCAGCAGAGCCGAAGGGACAGGGTCAAGGAATGAGCAGTTCTTC
>.|TRBJ2-3|.|TRBV6-1
CASRMGGPTNTQYF
TGTGCCAGCCGGATGGGGGGGCCCACAAATACGCAGTATTTT
>.|TRBJ2-1|.|TRBV2
CASSEGTDDNEQFF
TGTGCCAGCAGTGAGGGGACGGATGACAATGAGCAGTTCTTC
>.|TRBJ2-7|.|TRBV12-3/TRBV12-4
CASSFGAIPYDEQYF
TGTGCCAGCAGTTTTGGCGCTATCCCATACGACGAGCAGTACTTC
>.|TRBJ2-7|TRBD2|TRBV7-9
CASSPGLAGGDEQYF
TGTGCCAGCAGCCCTGGACTAGCGGGGGGGGACGAGCAGTACTTC
>few|TRBJ2-6|.|TRBV30
CAWSGGTSGGANVLTF
TGTGCCTGGAGTGGGGGCACAAGTGGTGGGGCCAACGTCCTGACTTTC
>.|TRBJ2-7|TRBD1|TRBV20-1
CSARDWLVGQGVRMYF
TGCAGTGCTAGAGATTGGTTGGTAGGACAGGGCGTACGGATGTACTTC
>few|TRBJ1-1|TRBD1|TRBV27
CASRRQGPTGAFF
TGTGCCAGCAGACGACAGGGCCCCACTGGAGCTTTCTTT
>few|TRBJ2-3|.|TRBV7-8
CASAHPDTQYF
TGTGCCAGCGCCCACCCGGATACGCAGTATTTT
>.|TRBJ1-5|.|TRBV6-4
CASTGGLGVFYSNQPQHF
TGTGCCAGCACGGGGGGCTTGGGGGTTTTCTATAGCAATCAGCCCCAGCATTTT
>.|TRBJ2-7|.|TRBV5-4
CASSFGGTRYEQYF
TGTGCCAGCAGCTTCGGAGGCACCCGATACGAGCAGTACTTC
>.|TRBJ2-5|.|TRBV20-1
CSARDPSETQYF
TGCAGTGCTAGAGATCCTTCTGAGACCCAGTACTTC
>.|TRBJ2-7|TRBD2|TRBV10-3
CAISESVLAGGLTYEQYF
TGTGCCATCAGTGAGTCGGTTCTAGCGGGGGGGCTGACCTACGAGCAGTACTTC
>.|TRBJ1-5|.|TRBV30
CAWGPNQPQHF
TGTGCCTGGGGCCCCAATCAGCCCCAGCATTTT
>.|TRBJ2-2|.|TRBV20-1
CSARTSLYTNTGELFF
TGCAGTGCTAGAACTTCCCTTTACACGAACACCGGGGAGCTGTTTTTT
>few|TRBJ2-3|.|TRBV30
CAWSPGLLSTDTQYF
TGTGCCTGGAGTCCGGGACTCCTCAGCACAGATACGCAGTATTTT
>.|TRBJ1-2|TRBD1|TRBV11-2
CASSLDEGAYGYTF
TGTGCCAGCAGCTTAGATGAGGGGGCATATGGCTACACCTTC
>.|TRBJ1-2|.|TRBV14
CASSHFFDAGNYGYTF
TGTGCCAGCAGCCATTTCTTTGACGCAGGGAACTATGGCTACACCTTC
>.|TRBJ2-3|TRBD2|TRBV24-1
CATSDQRGVTDTQYF
TGTGCCACCAGTGATCAGCGGGGGGTTACGGATACGCAGTATTTT
>.|TRBJ2-3|.|TRBV2
CASSETDTQYF
TGTGCCAGCAGTGAAACAGATACGCAGTATTTT
>.|TRBJ2-5|.|TRBV12-3/TRBV12-4
CASSFVRAYQETQYF
TGTGCCAGCAGTTTTGTTCGAGCGTACCAAGAGACCCAGTACTTC